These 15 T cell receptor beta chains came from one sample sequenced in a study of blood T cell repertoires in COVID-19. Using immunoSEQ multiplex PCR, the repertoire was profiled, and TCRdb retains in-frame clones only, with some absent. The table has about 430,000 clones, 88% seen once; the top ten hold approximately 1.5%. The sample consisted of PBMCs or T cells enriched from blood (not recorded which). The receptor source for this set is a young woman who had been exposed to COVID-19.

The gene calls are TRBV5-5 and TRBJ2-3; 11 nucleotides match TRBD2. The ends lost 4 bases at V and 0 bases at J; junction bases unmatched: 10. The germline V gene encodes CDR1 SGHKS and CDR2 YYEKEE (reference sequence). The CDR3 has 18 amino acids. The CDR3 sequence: CASSPWTSGPASTDTQYF. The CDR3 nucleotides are TGTGCCAGCAGCCCATGGACTAGCGGGCCAGCTAGCACAGATACGCAGTATTTT.

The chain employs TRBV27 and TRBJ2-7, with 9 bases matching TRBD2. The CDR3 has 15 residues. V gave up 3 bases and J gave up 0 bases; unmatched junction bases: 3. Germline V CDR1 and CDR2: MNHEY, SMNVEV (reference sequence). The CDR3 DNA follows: TGTGCCAGCAGTTTTGAAGCGGGGGGCTCCTACGAGCAGTACTTC. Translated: CASSFEAGGSYEQYF.

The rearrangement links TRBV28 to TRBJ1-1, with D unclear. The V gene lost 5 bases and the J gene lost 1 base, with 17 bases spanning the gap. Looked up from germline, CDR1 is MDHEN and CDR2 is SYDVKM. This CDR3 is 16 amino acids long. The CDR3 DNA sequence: TGTGCCAGCAGTCTTGAGGCCCGATTGGGGAACACTGAAGCTTTCTTT. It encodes CASSLEARLGNTEAFF.

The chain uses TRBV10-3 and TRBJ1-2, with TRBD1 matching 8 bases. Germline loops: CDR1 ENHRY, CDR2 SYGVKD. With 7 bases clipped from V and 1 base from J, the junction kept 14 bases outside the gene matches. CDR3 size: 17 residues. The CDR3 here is CAITNYPGTGDNYGYTF. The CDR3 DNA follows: TGTGCCATCACCAACTACCCCGGGACAGGCGATAACTATGGCTACACCTTC.

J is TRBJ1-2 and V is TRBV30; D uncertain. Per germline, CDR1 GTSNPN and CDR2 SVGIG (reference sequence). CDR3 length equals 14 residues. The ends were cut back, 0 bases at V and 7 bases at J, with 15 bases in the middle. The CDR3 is CAWSVTRTWGGYTF. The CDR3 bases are TGTGCCTGGAGTGTTACACGGACTTGGGGTGGCTACACCTTC.

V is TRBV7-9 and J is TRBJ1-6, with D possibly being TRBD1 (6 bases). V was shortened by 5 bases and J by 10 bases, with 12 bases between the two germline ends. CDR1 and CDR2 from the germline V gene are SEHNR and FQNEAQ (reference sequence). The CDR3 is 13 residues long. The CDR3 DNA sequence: TGTGCCAGCAGCGGCCGGGACATCTCACCCCTCCACTTT. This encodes CASSGRDISPLHF.

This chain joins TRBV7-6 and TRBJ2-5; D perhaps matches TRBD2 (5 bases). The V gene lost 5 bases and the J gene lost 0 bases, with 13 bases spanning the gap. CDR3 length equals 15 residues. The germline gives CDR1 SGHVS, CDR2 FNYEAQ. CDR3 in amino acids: CASSALPGNQETQYF. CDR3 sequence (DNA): TGTGCCAGCAGCGCTCTCCCGGGAAACCAAGAGACCCAGTACTTC.

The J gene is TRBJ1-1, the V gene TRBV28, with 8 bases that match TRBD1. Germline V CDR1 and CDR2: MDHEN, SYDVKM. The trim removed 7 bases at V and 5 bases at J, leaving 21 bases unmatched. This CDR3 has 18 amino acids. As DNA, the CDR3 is TGTGCCAGCATTCCCCCCCAGGGGGCAGGGACGCCAGGGACTGAAGCTTTCTTT. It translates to CASIPPQGAGTPGTEAFF.

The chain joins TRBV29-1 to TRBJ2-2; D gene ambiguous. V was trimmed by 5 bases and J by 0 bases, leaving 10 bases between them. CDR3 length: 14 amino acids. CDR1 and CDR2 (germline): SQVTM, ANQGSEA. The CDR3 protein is CSVFGLSNTGELFF. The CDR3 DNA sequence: TGCAGCGTTTTCGGTCTTTCGAACACCGGGGAGCTGTTTTTT.

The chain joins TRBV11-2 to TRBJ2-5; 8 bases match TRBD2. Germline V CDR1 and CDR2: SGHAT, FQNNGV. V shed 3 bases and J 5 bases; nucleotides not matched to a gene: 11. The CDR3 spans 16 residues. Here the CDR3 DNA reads TGTGCCAGCAGCTTGCCAATAGCGGGATGGGCGGAGACCCAGTACTTC. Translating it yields CASSLPIAGWAETQYF.

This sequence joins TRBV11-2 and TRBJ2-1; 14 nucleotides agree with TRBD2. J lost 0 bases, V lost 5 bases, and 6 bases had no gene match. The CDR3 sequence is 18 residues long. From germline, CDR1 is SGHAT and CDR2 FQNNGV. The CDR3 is CASSLTSGRASSYNEQFF. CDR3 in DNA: TGTGCCAGCAGCCTGACTAGCGGGAGGGCCAGCTCCTACAATGAGCAGTTCTTC.

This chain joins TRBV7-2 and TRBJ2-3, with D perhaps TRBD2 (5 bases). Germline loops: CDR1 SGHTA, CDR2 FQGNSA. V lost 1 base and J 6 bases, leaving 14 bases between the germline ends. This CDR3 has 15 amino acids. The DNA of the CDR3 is TGTGCCAGCAGCTTAGGGGCAGGCCAGCGGGATACGCAGTATTTT. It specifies CASSLGAGQRDTQYF.

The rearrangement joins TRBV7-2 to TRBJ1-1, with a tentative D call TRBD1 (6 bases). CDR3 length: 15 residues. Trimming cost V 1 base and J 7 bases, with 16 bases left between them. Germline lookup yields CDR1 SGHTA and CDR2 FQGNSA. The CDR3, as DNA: TGTGCCAGCAGCTTAGTATTGTGGGGGGGCGGTGAAGCTTTCTTT. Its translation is CASSLVLWGGGEAFF.

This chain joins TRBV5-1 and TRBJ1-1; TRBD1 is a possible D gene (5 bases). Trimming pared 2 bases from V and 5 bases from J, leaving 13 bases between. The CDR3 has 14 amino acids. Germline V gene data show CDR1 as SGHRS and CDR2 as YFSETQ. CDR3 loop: CASSFSKGRTEAFF. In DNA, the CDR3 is TGCGCCAGCAGCTTTTCCAAGGGGCGGACTGAAGCTTTCTTT.

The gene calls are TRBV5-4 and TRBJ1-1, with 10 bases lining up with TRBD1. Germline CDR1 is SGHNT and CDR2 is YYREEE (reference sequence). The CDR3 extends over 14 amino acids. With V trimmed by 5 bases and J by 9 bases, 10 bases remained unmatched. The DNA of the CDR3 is TGTGCCAGCAGAGTGACGGGACAGGGGACCCAAGCTTTCTTT. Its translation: CASRVTGQGTQAFF.